Listed here is a single TCR beta chain. This specimen comes from a study of cytomegalovirus exposure and HLA in healthy donors. The length of the CDR3 is 15 residues. V was cut by 2 bases and J by 2 bases, with 11 bases left in between. The germline V gene has CDR1 SGHDT and CDR2 YYEEEE. PCR primers comprised 60 Vbeta and 13 Jbeta primers. The table came from immunoSEQ multiplex PCR; TCRdb's copy has only in-frame clones and leaves some out. Among 200,000 to 250,000 clones listed, around 80% were seen once. The sequencing input was PBMCs. The sequence came from a male donor in good health and CMV-seronegative. The J gene is TRBJ2-4, the V gene TRBV5-6, with a weak D call TRBD1 (6 bases). Here the CDR3 reads CASSFQGTSKNIQYF. The CDR3 DNA reads TGTGCCAGCAGCTTCCAGGGGACCTCCAAAAACATTCAGTACTTC.